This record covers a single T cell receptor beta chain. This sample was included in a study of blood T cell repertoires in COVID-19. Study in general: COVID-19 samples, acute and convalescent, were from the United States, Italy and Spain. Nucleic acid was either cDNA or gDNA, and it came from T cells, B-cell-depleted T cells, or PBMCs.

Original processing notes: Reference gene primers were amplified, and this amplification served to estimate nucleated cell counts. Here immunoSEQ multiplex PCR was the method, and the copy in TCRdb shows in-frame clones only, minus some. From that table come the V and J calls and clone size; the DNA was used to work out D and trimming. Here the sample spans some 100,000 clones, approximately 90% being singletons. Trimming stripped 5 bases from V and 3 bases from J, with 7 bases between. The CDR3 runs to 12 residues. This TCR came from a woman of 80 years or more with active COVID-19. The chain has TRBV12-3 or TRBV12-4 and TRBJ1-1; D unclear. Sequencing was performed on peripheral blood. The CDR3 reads CASSRLDTEAFF. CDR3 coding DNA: TGTGCCAGCAGTCGACTGGACACTGAAGCTTTCTTT.